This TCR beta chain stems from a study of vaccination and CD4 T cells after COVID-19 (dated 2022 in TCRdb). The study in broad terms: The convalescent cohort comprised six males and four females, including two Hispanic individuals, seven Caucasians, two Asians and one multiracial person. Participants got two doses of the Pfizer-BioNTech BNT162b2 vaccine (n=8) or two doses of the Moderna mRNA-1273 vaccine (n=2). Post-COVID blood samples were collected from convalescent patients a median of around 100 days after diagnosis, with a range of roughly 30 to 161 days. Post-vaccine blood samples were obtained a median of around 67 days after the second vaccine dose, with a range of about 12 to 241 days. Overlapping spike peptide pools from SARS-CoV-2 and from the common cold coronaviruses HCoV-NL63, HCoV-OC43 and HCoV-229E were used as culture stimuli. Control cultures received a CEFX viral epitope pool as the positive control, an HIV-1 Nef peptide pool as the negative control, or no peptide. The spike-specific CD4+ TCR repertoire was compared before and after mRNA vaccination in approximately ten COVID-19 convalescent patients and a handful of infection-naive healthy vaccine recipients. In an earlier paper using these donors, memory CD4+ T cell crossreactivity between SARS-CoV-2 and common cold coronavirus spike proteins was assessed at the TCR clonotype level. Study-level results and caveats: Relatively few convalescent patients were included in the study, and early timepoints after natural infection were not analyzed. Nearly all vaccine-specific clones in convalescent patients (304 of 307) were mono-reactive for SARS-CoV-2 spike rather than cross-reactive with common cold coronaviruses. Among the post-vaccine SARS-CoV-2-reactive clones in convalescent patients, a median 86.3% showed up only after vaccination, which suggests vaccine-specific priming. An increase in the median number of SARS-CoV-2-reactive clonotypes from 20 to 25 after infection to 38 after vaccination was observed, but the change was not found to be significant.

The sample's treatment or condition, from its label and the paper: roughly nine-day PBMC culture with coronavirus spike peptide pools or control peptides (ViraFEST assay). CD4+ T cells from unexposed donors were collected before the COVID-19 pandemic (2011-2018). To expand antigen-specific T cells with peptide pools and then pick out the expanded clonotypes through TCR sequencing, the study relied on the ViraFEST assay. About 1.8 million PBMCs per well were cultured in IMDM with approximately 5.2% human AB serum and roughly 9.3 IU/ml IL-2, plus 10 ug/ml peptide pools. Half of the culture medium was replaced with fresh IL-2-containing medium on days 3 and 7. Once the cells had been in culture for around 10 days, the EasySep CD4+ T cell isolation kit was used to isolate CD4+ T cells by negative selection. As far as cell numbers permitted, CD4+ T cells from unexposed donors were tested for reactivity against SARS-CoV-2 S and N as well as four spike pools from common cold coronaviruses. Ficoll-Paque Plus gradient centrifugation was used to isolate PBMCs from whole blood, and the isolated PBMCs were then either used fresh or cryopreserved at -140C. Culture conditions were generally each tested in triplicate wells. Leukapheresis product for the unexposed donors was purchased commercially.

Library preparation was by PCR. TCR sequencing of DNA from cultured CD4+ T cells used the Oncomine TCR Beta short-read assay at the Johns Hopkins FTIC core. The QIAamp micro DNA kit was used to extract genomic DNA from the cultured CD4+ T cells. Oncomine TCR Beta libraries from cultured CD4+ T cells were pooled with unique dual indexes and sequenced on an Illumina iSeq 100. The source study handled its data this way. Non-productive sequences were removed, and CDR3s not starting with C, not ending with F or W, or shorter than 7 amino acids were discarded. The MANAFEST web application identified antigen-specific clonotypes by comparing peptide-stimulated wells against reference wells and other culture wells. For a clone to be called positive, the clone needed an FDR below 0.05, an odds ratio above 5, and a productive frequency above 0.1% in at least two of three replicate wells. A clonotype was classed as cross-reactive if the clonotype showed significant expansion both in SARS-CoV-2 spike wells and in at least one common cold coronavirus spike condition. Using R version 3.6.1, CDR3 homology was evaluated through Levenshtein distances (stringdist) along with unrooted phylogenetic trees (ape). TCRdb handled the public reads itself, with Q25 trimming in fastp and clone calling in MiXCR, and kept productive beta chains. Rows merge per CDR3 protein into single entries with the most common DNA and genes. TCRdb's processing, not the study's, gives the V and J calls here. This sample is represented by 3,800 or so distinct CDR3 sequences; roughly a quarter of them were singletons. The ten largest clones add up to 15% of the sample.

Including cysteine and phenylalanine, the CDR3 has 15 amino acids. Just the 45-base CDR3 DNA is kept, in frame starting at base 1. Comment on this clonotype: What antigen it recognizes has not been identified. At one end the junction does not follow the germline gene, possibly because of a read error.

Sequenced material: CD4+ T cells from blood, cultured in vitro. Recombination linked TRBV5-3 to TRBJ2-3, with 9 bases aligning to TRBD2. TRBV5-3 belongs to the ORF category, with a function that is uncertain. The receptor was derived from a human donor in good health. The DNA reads TGTGCCAGCAGCTTGGAGGCTAGCGGGACGGTTCCGCAGTATTTT. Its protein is CASSLEASGTVPQYF.